The 13 T cell receptor beta chains reported below all come from one sample, sequenced in a study of control samples from healthy donors and cancer patients (dated by TCRdb to the early 2020s). The library was produced with the immunoSEQ multiplex PCR assay. Held by TCRdb, this immuneACCESS table contains in-frame sequences only and omits some clones. Under half of the omission traces to an unresolved V gene where checked; the cause of the rest is unknown. The sample table contains more than 95,000 clones; only one count was recorded for around 87% of them. The ten largest clones take up about 8.7% of the sample. Source material: blood. The receptors here all came from a man aged 40-50 years in good health.

The chain combines TRBV12-3 or TRBV12-4 with TRBJ2-1, with 7 bases that match TRBD1. The CDR3 runs to 13 residues. With V trimmed by 6 bases and J by 4 bases, 3 bases remained unmatched. The CDR3 region is CASRPTGYNEQFF. CDR3 DNA sequence: TGTGCCAGCAGACCGACAGGGTACAATGAGCAGTTCTTC.

As concerns this clone: Different DNA sequences within this sample yield the same CDR3. The V gene is TRBV5-1, the J gene TRBJ1-1, with TRBD1 identical over 7 bases. V was clipped by 0 bases and J by 1 base; unmatched bases: 0. CDR1 and CDR2 (germline): SGHRS, YFSETQ. The CDR3 totals 14 residues. CDR3 nucleotides: TGCGCCAGCAGCTTGGGGACAGGGAACACTGAAGCTTTCTTT. This encodes CASSLGTGNTEAFF.

Concerning this clone itself: The sample has other DNA sequences that encode this CDR3 too. This sequence joins TRBV7-9 and TRBJ2-1; D not certain. Germline V CDR1 and CDR2: SEHNR, FQNEAQ (reference sequence). The CDR3 contains 12 residues. Trimming took off 1 base at V and 8 bases at J, with 6 bases between the two ends. The chain's CDR3 is CASSLVSDEQFF. In DNA form, the CDR3 reads TGTGCCAGCAGCTTAGTCTCGGATGAGCAGTTCTTC.

This clone was counted between two and nine times. This chain joins TRBV6-5 and TRBJ2-3; 7 positions match TRBD2. The CDR3 extends over 14 amino acids. The V gene's germline CDR1 is MNHEY and CDR2 SVGAGI. V lost 10 bases to trimming and J lost 0 bases; unmatched junction nucleotides: 7. The CDR3 DNA reads as TGTGCCACCCGGGTGCGGGGGAGCACAGATACGCAGTATTTT. The encoded protein is CATRVRGSTDTQYF.

The chain employs TRBV2 and TRBJ2-5; D remains ambiguous. Looked up from germline, CDR1 is SNHLY and CDR2 is FYNNEI. The CDR3 is 12 amino acids. V was clipped by 5 bases and J by 10 bases, with 14 bases between them. This CDR3 is CASSILLLGQYF. The CDR3 DNA reads TGTGCCAGCAGTATTCTACTGTTGGGCCAGTACTTC.

The chain combines TRBV6-5 with TRBJ1-1; no reliable D call. The CDR3 extends over 15 amino acids. Trimming stripped 0 bases from V and 4 bases from J, with 12 bases between. Germline V lookup: CDR1 MNHEY, CDR2 SVGAGI. The CDR3, as DNA: TGTGCCAGCAGTTACTCCAGGCAGGTGATCACTGAAGCTTTCTTT. Encoded protein: CASSYSRQVITEAFF.

The rearrangement links TRBV6-2 or TRBV6-3 to TRBJ1-1; maybe TRBD1 (6 bases). In germline, CDR1 is MNHEY, CDR2 SVGEGT. The CDR3 covers 14 residues. Trimming shortened V by 2 bases and J by 6 bases, and 13 bases separated the two germline ends. CDR3 in DNA: TGTGCCAGCAGTTACCAAAAACAGGGCTCTGAAGCTTTCTTT. Translating gives CASSYQKQGSEAFF.

The chain has TRBV15 and TRBJ1-5; tentative D call: TRBD1 (6 bases). The germline V gene has CDR1 LNHNV and CDR2 YYDKDF (reference sequence). This CDR3 is 13 amino acids long. V was pared by 4 bases and J by 5 bases, with 9 bases between. The CDR3: CATSKRGDQPQHF. The CDR3 DNA reads TGTGCCACCAGCAAGAGGGGGGATCAGCCCCAGCATTTT.

The V and J genes are TRBV5-1 and TRBJ1-2, with 7 bases identical to TRBD1. This CDR3 region has 15 residues. Germline values: CDR1 SGHRS, CDR2 YFSETQ. The ends lost 1 base at V and 8 bases at J; junction bases unmatched: 11. The CDR3 bases are TGCGCCAGCAGCTTGTTCCTCAGGGGGAATAGGGGCTACACCTTC. It yields the protein CASSLFLRGNRGYTF.

The chain uses TRBV9 and TRBJ2-5; maybe TRBD2 (5 bases). V was clipped by 5 bases and J by 5 bases, with 16 bases between them. Germline lookup yields CDR1 SGDLS and CDR2 YYNGEE. The CDR3 loop spans 14 amino acids. CDR3 sequence: CASSSTSRGETQYF. CDR3 bases: TGTGCCAGCAGTTCCACTTCTAGAGGGGAGACCCAGTACTTC.

The rearrangement links TRBV12-3 or TRBV12-4 to TRBJ1-3; D is possibly TRBD1 (6 bases). V lost 4 bases and J 11 bases, leaving 9 bases between the germline ends. The CDR3 is 11 amino acids. Written as DNA, the CDR3 is TGTGCCAGCAGTTACAGGGCCCCCATATATTTT. Translating it yields CASSYRAPIYF.

This clone was counted between two and nine times. The chain joins TRBV5-5 to TRBJ2-3, with 10 nucleotides matching TRBD2. J was trimmed by 4 bases and V by 1 base; bases with no gene match: 6. This CDR3 is built from 16 residues. CDR1 and CDR2 (germline): SGHKS, YYEKEE (reference sequence). CDR3 loop: CASSLQLAGQSDTQYF. In DNA, the CDR3 is TGTGCCAGCAGCTTGCAACTAGCGGGGCAGTCAGATACGCAGTATTTT.

This clone appeared a few times. The V call is TRBV29-1, the J call TRBJ2-2; 8 nucleotides match TRBD1. The junction had 9 bases not matched to a gene; V was cut back by 6 bases and J by 3 bases. Germline CDR1 SQVTM, CDR2 ANQGSEA. The CDR3 runs 15 residues. CDR3 in DNA: TGCAGCGTGACCGGGACAGGACTTGACACCGGGGAGCTGTTTTTT. Residues: CSVTGTGLDTGELFF.